This T cell receptor (beta chain) was captured in a study of shared clonotypes between healthy human individuals. To note about this clone: Its target is unknown.

TCRdb keeps only in-frame clones here, not all; method: immunoSEQ multiplex PCR. This table has approximately 2.5 million clones, 80% to 95% appearing once. Points from the study as a whole: Among non-shared clonotypes, generation probabilities were lower than among those shared by all four donors.

The V gene lost 1 base and the J gene lost 0 bases, with 13 bases spanning the gap. The CDR3 extends over 17 amino acids. In germline, CDR1 is MDHEN, CDR2 SYDVKM. This clonotype was sampled from a man between 18 and 29 years old in good health. Some clones in this sample may be carry-over from other donors' samples. Input material: naive CD4+ T cells from PBMCs. Subset here: CD45RA+ positively selected. The J gene is TRBJ2-1, the V gene TRBV28; maybe TRBD1 (6 bases). This chain's CDR3 is CASSLLGQRSSYNEQFF. The CDR3 DNA reads as TGTGCCAGCAGTTTATTAGGACAGAGGAGCTCCTACAATGAGCAGTTCTTC.